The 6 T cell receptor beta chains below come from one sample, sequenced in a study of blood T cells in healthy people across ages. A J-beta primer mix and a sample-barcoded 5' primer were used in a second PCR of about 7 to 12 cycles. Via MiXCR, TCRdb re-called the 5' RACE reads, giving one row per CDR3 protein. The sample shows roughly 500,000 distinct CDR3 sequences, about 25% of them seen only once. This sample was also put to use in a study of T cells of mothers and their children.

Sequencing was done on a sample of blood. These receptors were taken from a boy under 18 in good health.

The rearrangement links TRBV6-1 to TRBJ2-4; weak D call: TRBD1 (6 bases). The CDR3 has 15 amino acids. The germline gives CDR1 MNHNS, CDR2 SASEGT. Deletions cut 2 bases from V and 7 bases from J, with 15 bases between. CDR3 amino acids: CASSELPGVNNIQYF. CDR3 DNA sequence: TGTGCCAGCAGTGAACTTCCAGGGGTAAATAACATTCAGTACTTC.

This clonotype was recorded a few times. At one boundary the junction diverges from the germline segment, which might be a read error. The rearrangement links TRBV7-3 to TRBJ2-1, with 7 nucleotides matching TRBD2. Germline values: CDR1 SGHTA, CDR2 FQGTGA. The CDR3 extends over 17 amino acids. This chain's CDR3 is CASSLSAPGLVYNKQFF. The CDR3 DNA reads TGTGCCAGCAGCCTGTCGGCCCCCGGACTAGTTTACAATAAGCAGTTCTTC. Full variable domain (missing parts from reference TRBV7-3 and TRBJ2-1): GAGVSQTPSNKVTEKGKYVELRCDPISGHTALYWYRQSLGQGPEFLIYFQGTGAADDSGLPNDRFFAVRPEGSVSTLKIQRTERGDSAVYLCASSLSAPGLVYNKQFFGPGTRLTVL.

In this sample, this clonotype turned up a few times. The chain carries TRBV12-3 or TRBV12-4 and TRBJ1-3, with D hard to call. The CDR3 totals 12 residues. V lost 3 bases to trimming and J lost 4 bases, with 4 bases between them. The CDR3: CASSFYGNTIYF. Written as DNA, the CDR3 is TGTGCCAGCAGTTTTTACGGAAACACCATATATTTT.

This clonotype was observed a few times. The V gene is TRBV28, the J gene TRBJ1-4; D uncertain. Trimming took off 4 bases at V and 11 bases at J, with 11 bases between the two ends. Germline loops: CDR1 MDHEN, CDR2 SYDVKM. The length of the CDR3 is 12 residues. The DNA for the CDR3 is TGTGCCAGCAGTTCGGCCGGGCTCAAACTGTTTTTT. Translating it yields CASSSAGLKLFF.

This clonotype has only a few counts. CDR3 residues: CASSQAGGGETQYF. DNA of the CDR3: TGCGCCAGCAGCCAAGCAGGGGGCGGAGAGACCCAGTACTTC. The V gene is TRBV4-3, the J gene TRBJ2-5; 8 nucleotides line up with TRBD1. Germline V gives CDR1 LGHNA, CDR2 YSLEER. CDR3 length: 14 amino acids. The V segment lost 1 base and the J segment 4 bases; nucleotides outside the gene matches: 2.

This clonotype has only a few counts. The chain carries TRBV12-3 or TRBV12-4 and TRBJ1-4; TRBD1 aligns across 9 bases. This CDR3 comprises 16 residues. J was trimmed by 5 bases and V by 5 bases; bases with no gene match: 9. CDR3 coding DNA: TGTGCCAGCAGTCCCCGATCCGGGACAGGGAATGAAAAACTGTTTTTT. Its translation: CASSPRSGTGNEKLFF.